The sequence of this TCR beta chain was determined in a study of Graves' ophthalmopathy and Graves' hyperthyroidism. Active ophthalmopathy (CAS at least 3, NOSPECS at least 4), lasting under 3 months. Patients were diagnosed from clinical symptoms, serum thyroxine, TRAb, thyroid ultrasound and orbital computed tomography. Comments on this clonotype: The antigen is not known.

Overall study results and limits: A model built from 13 signatures distinguished ophthalmopathy from stable hyperthyroidism with 85% to 90% sensitivity and 81.08% specificity.

The CDR3 has 15 amino acids. Germline CDR1 is SNHLY and CDR2 is FYNNEI. Beta-chain TCR CDR3 regions were amplified from RNA transcripts. First-round RT-PCR with HTBI primers preceded a second-round multiplex PCR. TCRdb itself ran the multiplex PCR reads through MiXCR, one entry per CDR3 protein. Counted here are 650,000 to 800,000 distinct CDR3 sequences, roughly two fifths occurring once; the ten biggest clones make up under 3.5%. The J gene is TRBJ2-5, the V gene TRBV2; 9 positions agree with TRBD2. The J call may be wrong; the DNA end is better matched by TRBJ2-1. The receptor comes from an adult man with Graves' ophthalmopathy. The sequenced material came from peripheral blood. The CDR3 sequence: CASSEPSGASNEQFF. The CDR3 region has the DNA TGTGCCAGCAGTGAACCTAGCGGGGCGTCAAATGAGCAGTTCTTC.